This entry lists 2 T cell receptor beta chains sequenced from one sample in a study of blood T cell repertoires in COVID-19. The protocol was immunoSEQ multiplex PCR, while the TCRdb copy is restricted to in-frame clones and leaves out a portion. The sample has approximately 160,000 clones, just over 85% seen once. The material sequenced was peripheral blood. Source of these receptors: a man aged 45 to 65 with active or convalescent COVID-19.

The chain carries TRBV5-6 and TRBJ2-3; 7 bases fit TRBD1. Germline CDR1 and CDR2: SGHDT and YYEEEE. The CDR3 spans 15 residues. Unmatched junction bases numbered 4, after V lost 3 bases and J lost 0 bases. DNA of the CDR3: TGTGCCAGCAGCTGGAGGACAGGTAGCACAGATACGCAGTATTTT. Translation: CASSWRTGSTDTQYF.

The chain links TRBV7-9 to TRBJ1-5, with 7 positions matching TRBD1. V lost 5 bases, J lost 2 bases, and 6 bases stayed unmatched. Germline V gene sequence: CDR1 SEHNR, CDR2 FQNEAQ (reference sequence). The CDR3 runs 15 residues. The CDR3 DNA reads as TGTGCCAGCAGCACTTCAGGGGGAGGCAATCAGCCCCAGCATTTT. Its translation: CASSTSGGGNQPQHF.